Included here is one T cell receptor beta chain sequence, with context. Version v3.0 of the immunoSEQ assay was performed at survey level. Each sample had sequencing targeting roughly 40,000-55,000 T-cell genomes. The repertoire was sequenced with immunoSEQ multiplex PCR; TCRdb's copy has only in-frame clones and lacks some. The sample lists approximately 25,000 clones; approximately 82% were seen once. The data were taken from a study of long-term antiretroviral therapy in people with HIV. The CDR3 is made up of 13 amino acids. Trimming removed 5 bases from V and 4 bases from J, with 8 bases in between. The germline V gene has CDR1 MNHEY and CDR2 SVGAGI. Every one of the donors gave at least one pre-ART PBMC sample and at least two post-ART PBMC samples.

Sample: unsorted PBMCs, taken 3 years after starting antiretroviral therapy. This sequence joins TRBV6-5 and TRBJ1-4; the D gene is possibly TRBD1 (5 bases). This receptor was identified in a man between 50 and 59 years old with HIV. CDR3 DNA: TGTGCCAGCAGTCGACAGCATAATGAAAAACTGTTTTTT. It translates to CASSRQHNEKLFF.